A single TCR beta chain is shown here with its context. A minimum of 6 million PBMCs was isolated per sample. The data derive from a study of blood T cells in healthy people across ages. Trimming stripped 0 bases from V and 9 bases from J, with 18 bases between. Germline V gene lookup returns CDR1 MGHRA and CDR2 YSYEKL. CDR3 size: 16 residues. Then a second PCR, running roughly 7 to 11 cycles, was carried out with a sample-barcoded 5' primer and a J-beta primer mix. Paired-end reads containing CDR3 totaled no fewer than 3 million for each sample. TCRdb re-called the 5' RACE reads through MiXCR, storing one row per CDR3 protein. The sample has some 890,000 distinct CDR3 sequences, under 35% seen once. Separately, the same data were catalogued under a study of T cells of mothers and their children.

This TCR derives from a woman between 40 and 55 years old in good health. V gene TRBV4-1 combines with J gene TRBJ2-1; TRBD1 or TRBD2 may be the D gene (7 bases each). Specimen: blood. CDR3 nucleotides: TGCGCCAGCAGCCAAGATCCAGGGGGGGCTCTCGGTGAGCAGTTCTTC. Translated: CASSQDPGGALGEQFF.